Presented here are 9 T cell receptor beta chains from one specimen sequenced in a study of cytomegalovirus exposure and HLA in healthy donors. The data were produced by immunoSEQ multiplex PCR, yet TCRdb's version contains in-frame clones alone and is incomplete. The sample has tens of thousands of clones; 70% to 90% are singletons. The sample comprised PBMCs. These receptors all come from a woman between 18 and 29 years old in good health and CMV-seropositive.

The chain has TRBV4-1 and TRBJ2-1, with 8 bases that match TRBD2. The CDR3 is made up of 19 amino acids. From germline, CDR1 is MGHRA and CDR2 YSYEKL. After removal of 2 bases from V and 0 bases from J, the junction contained 12 bases not matched to a gene. The CDR3: CASSQPAGALTNSYNEQFF. DNA for the CDR3: TGCGCCAGCAGCCAACCAGCGGGGGCCCTTACAAACTCCTACAATGAGCAGTTCTTC.

This rearrangement joins TRBV28 to TRBJ2-2, with 8 bases matching TRBD1. The CDR3 length is 16 residues. Germline V gene sequence: CDR1 MDHEN, CDR2 SYDVKM. V gave up 5 bases and J gave up 3 bases; unmatched junction bases: 8. DNA of the CDR3: TGTGCCAGCAGTCAGCCAGGGGGCGCTTACACCGGGGAGCTGTTTTTT. Translating it yields CASSQPGGAYTGELFF.

This clone was recorded a few times. The rearrangement links TRBV5-6 to TRBJ2-7, with 7 nucleotides matching TRBD1. CDR3 size: 13 residues. Losses at the gene ends were 2 bases for V and 6 bases for J; bases not matched to a gene: 5. Germline V gene lookup returns CDR1 SGHDT and CDR2 YYEEEE. This CDR3 reads CASSFNRGREQYF. The DNA for the CDR3 is TGTGCCAGCAGCTTCAACAGGGGTCGCGAGCAGTACTTC.

The chain combines TRBV19 with TRBJ1-1, with D unclear. V was shortened by 8 bases and J by 6 bases, with 16 bases between the two germline ends. CDR3 size: 13 residues. Germline V gene lookup returns CDR1 LNHDA and CDR2 SQIVND (reference sequence). The CDR3 DNA follows: TGTGCCAGTCAGGAGGGCTTTTTCTCTGAAGCTTTCTTT. Its protein is CASQEGFFSEAFF.

The genes are TRBV27 and TRBJ2-3, with 8 bases matching TRBD2. Germline V gives CDR1 MNHEY, CDR2 SMNVEV (reference sequence). After removal of 4 bases from V and 1 base from J, the junction contained 19 bases not matched to a gene. The CDR3 is made up of 20 amino acids. CDR3 sequence: CASSSRVRKSGSTGTDTQYF. The CDR3 coding sequence is TGTGCCAGCAGTTCCAGAGTTCGAAAAAGCGGGAGCACCGGCACAGATACGCAGTATTTT.

This sequence joins TRBV6-5 and TRBJ1-5; TRBD1 might be the D (6 bases). The CDR3 is 16 residues long. V dropped 2 bases and J dropped 0 bases, with 11 bases sitting between them. Germline CDR1 is MNHEY and CDR2 is SVGAGI. The CDR3 bases are TGTGCCAGCAGTTACCCAGGGGAAAATAGCAATCAGCCCCAGCATTTT. This translates into CASSYPGENSNQPQHF.

This sequence joins TRBV6-5 and TRBJ1-2; a possible D gene is TRBD1 (5 bases). Germline V gene sequence: CDR1 MNHEY, CDR2 SVGAGI. V lost 8 bases and J 5 bases, leaving 15 bases between the germline ends. The CDR3 has 13 amino acids. CDR3 sequence: CASGGRQKYGYTF. CDR3 DNA sequence: TGTGCCAGCGGAGGGAGACAGAAGTATGGCTACACCTTC.

J is TRBJ2-1 and V is TRBV11-2, with 10 bases identical to TRBD1. Germline V gives CDR1 SGHAT, CDR2 FQNNGV. The CDR3 contains 16 residues. V shed 0 bases, J shed 12 bases, and the junction held 11 bases outside the gene matches. The CDR3 nucleotides read TGTGCCAGCAGCTTAGATTCGGGACAGGGGACCAGGGGGCAGTTCTTC. Protein: CASSLDSGQGTRGQFF.

The sample holds one count of this clone. V and J are TRBV2 and TRBJ1-1; TRBD1 matches at 8 bases. CDR3 length: 13 amino acids. Germline assignment: CDR1 SNHLY and CDR2 FYNNEI. Losses at the gene ends were 6 bases for V and 3 bases for J; bases not matched to a gene: 3. The CDR3 protein is CASRETGDTEAFF. DNA for the CDR3: TGTGCCAGCAGGGAGACAGGGGACACTGAAGCTTTCTTT. Filled out from reference TRBV2 and TRBJ1-1, the complete variable domain reads EPEVTQTPSHQVTQMGQEVILRCVPISNHLYFYWYRQILGQKVEFLVSFYNNEISEKSEIFDDQFSVERPDGSNFTLKIRSTKLEDSAMYFCASRETGDTEAFFGQGTRLTVV.